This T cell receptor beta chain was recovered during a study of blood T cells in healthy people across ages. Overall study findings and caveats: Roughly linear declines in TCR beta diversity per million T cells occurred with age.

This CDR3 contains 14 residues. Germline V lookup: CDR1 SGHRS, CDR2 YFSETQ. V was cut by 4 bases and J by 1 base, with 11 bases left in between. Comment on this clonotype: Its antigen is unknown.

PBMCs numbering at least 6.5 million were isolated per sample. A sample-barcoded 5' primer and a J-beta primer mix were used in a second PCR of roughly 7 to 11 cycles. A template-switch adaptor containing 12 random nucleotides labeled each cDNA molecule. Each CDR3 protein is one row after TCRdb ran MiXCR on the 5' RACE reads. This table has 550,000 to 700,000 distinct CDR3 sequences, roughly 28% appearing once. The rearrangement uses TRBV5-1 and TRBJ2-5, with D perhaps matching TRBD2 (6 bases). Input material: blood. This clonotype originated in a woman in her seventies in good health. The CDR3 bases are TGCGCCAGCAGCATTGTGGGGGGCCAAGAGACCCAGTACTTC. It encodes CASSIVGGQETQYF. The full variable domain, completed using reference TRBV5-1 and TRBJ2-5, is KAGVTQTPRYLIKTRGQQVTLSCSPISGHRSVSWYQQTPGQGLQFLFEYFSETQRNKGNFPGRFSGRQFSNSRSEMNVSTLELGDSALYLCASSIVGGQETQYFGPGTRLLVL.